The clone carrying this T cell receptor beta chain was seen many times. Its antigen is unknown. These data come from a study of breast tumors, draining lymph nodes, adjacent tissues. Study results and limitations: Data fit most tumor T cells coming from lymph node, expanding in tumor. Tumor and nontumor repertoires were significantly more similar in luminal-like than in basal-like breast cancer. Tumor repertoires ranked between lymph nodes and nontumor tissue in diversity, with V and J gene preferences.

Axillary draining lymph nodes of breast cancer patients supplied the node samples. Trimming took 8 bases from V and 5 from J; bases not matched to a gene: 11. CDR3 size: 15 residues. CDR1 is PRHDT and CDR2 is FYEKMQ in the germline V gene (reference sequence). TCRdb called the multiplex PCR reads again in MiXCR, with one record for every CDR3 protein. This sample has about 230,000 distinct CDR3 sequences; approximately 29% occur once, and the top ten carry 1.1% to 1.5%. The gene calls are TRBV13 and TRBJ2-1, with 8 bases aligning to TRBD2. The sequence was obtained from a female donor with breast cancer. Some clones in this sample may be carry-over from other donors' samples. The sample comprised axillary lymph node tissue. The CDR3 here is CASGRAGEENNEQFF. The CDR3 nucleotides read TGTGCCAGCGGAAGAGCGGGAGAAGAGAACAATGAGCAGTTCTTC.